This T cell receptor beta chain was recorded in a study of HIV-infected patients and healthy controls. Study-level background: A modest, significant CD4 rise occurred in about 90% of the 16 patients after three months of therapy. Study conclusions and caveats: MAIT alpha-chain CDR3s were frequent in healthy controls, depleted in HIV+. Healthy controls shared more CDR3 sequences between individuals than HIV-infected patients did.

500 ng RNA was reverse transcribed with alpha and beta constant-region primers. Alpha and beta chain libraries were made separately by chain-specific third strand synthesis with multiplexing indices. A 12-nucleotide barcode per molecule came from two concatenated random hexamers added pre-amplification. Via MiXCR, TCRdb re-called the 5' RACE reads, giving one row per CDR3 protein. The sample lists 6,600 or so distinct CDR3 sequences, roughly 9.1% seen once, with just over 20% in the top ten. The CDR3 spans 15 residues. V trimming: 5 bases; J trimming: 1 base; junction bases outside the gene matches: 5. Germline assignment: CDR1 SGHAT and CDR2 FQNNGV. Antiretroviral therapy had run roughly three months, about 14 weeks, before follow-up blood collection. All unsorted peripheral T cells were captured because whole blood was used without fractionation. In this sample, this clonotype turned up many times. Its specificity is not known.

This sample comprised blood, obtained during antiretroviral therapy. The TCR sequence derives from an adult with HIV infection. J is TRBJ1-5 and V is TRBV11-2, with TRBD1 identical over 7 bases. CDR3 loop: CASSRTGGSNQPQHF. CDR3 sequence (DNA): TGTGCCAGCAGCAGGACAGGAGGCAGCAATCAGCCCCAGCATTTT. The variable domain in full, completed from reference TRBV11-2 and TRBJ1-5, reads EAGVAQSPRYKIIEKRQSVAFWCNPISGHATLYWYQQILGQGPKLLIQFQNNGVVDDSQLPKDRFSAERLKGVDSTLKIQPAKLEDSAVYLCASSRTGGSNQPQHFGDGTRLSIL.